This is a list of T cell receptor beta chains from one sample in a study of T cell responses to AZD1222 COVID-19 vaccine. Data came from immunoSEQ multiplex PCR; TCRdb stores just in-frame clones and leaves some out. The table has 70,000 to 95,000 clones, about nine tenths seen once. This material consisted of peripheral blood, taken on day 0 of MenACWY control vaccination. The receptors were gathered from an adult in good health. CDR3s include the opening cysteine and the closing phenylalanine or tryptophan.

CDR3,V
CASSLDGLSRDFF,TRBV7-9
CATSGYTGELFF,TRBV24-1
CASSYRERAFF,TRBV6-5
CASSQARGRQVPLHF,TRBV4-2
CASRPRTSGYQETQYF,TRBV2
CASRFGAYNEQFF,TRBV6-5
CASSVGGWETQYF,TRBV2
CASSLRRGLSNQPQHF,TRBV5-8
CATSDAPGGRTDYEQFF,TRBV24-1
CASSSAGKSIYGYTF,TRBV6-5
CTSSPGRDRDHEQYF,TRBV1
CASSLVMNTEAFF,TRBV4-3
CASSYSAGVEQYF,TRBV6-5
CAWSPGAFF,TRBV30
CASSLAEGLAFF,TRBV5-1
CASSYGSGGADYGYTF,TRBV6-2/TRBV6-3
CATSDLNRGDEQFF,TRBV24-1
CASSRSRMNQPQHF,TRBV3-1/TRBV3-2
CASSVPRWKQSNQPQHF,TRBV2
CASSATGFETQYF,TRBV6-1
CASSLASGGKTQYF,TRBV7-2
CASSQDPPRSTGQETQYF,TRBV4-3
CASSESAGLTEAFF,TRBV10-2
CASRDIRVSWSNQPQHF,TRBV19
CASSLGTANYYGYTF,TRBV7-6
CASSQSDRAGAEAFF,TRBV3-1/TRBV3-2
CASGQPFGGTNSPLHF,TRBV4-2
CASSQGLSNQPQHF,TRBV3-1/TRBV3-2
CASKTSGNTIYF,TRBV12-3/TRBV12-4
CSVAANTQYF,TRBV29-1
CASSPTSVRTYEQYF,TRBV14